These T cell receptor beta chains were read from a single sample in a study of blood T cell repertoires in COVID-19. Repertoires were generated with immunoSEQ multiplex PCR, while TCRdb's copy carries only in-frame clones and drops some. The profile covers about 210,000 clones, with 84% appearing a single time and 7.8% taken by the ten largest. Sequenced sample: peripheral blood. The receptors come from a woman aged 80 or older with COVID-19, enrolled during active disease. CDR3s include the opening cysteine and the closing phenylalanine or tryptophan. The order of the fields is D gene, clone size, V gene, J gene, CDR3 DNA, CDR3 protein. D genes are given only for firm matches. Size tells how often a clone was seen (once, few, many) or the class of an expanded clone, and some rows leave it out.

-,-,TRBV18,TRBJ1-6,TGTGCCAGCTCCCCGGGAATGTCCTATAATTCACCCCTCCACTTT,CASSPGMSYNSPLHF
TRBD1,-,TRBV6-6,TRBJ1-1,TGTGCCAGCAGTTACCTTTCCGGGACAGGGAGTGAAGCTTTCTTT,CASSYLSGTGSEAFF
TRBD2,-,TRBV11-2,TRBJ2-2,TGTGCCAGCAGTTACGGGGGGGCTCGCTTCACCGGGGAGCTGTTTTTT,CASSYGGARFTGELFF
TRBD2,few,TRBV6-2/TRBV6-3,TRBJ2-1,TGTGCCAGCAGTTACATGGTCGCTAGCGGGAGGTACAATGAGCAGTTCTTC,CASSYMVASGRYNEQFF
-,-,TRBV5-1,TRBJ2-3,TGCGCCAGCAGCTTCACTCGGAGCACAGATACGCAGTATTTT,CASSFTRSTDTQYF
-,-,TRBV5-1,TRBJ2-4,TGCGCCAGCAGCTTGACCCCGTGGCAGGGCGAGAACATTCAGTACTTC,CASSLTPWQGENIQYF
TRBD2,-,TRBV7-2,TRBJ2-3,TGTGCCAGCAGCTTAACATCGACTAGCGGGGGGGCAGATACGCAGTATTTT,CASSLTSTSGGADTQYF
-,-,TRBV25-1,TRBJ1-1,TGTGCCAGCAGTGGGCCGGGTAGGTCTTTCTTT,CASSGPGRSFF
TRBD1,-,TRBV2,TRBJ1-2,TGTGCCAGCAGTGAAGGGACAGGAATCCTGGTTTTCGGCTACACCTTC,CASSEGTGILVFGYTF
-,-,TRBV5-1,TRBJ2-2,TGCGCCAGCAGCTCCACAGAGAGACAGAACACCGGGGAGCTGTTTTTT,CASSSTERQNTGELFF
-,-,TRBV6-1,TRBJ1-4,TGTGCCAGCAGTGAACCGGGGATTAATGAAAAACTGTTTTTT,CASSEPGINEKLFF
TRBD1,-,TRBV2,TRBJ1-4,TGTGCCAGCAGGGACAGGGGGCCCGAAAAACTGTTTTTT,CASRDRGPEKLFF
-,-,TRBV6-4,TRBJ1-1,TGTGCCAGCAGTGAACAGGCCAACACTGAAGCTTTCTTT,CASSEQANTEAFF
-,-,TRBV10-2,TRBJ2-1,TGCGCCAGCAGTGAGAGGGGGGGCTCCTACAATGAGCAGTTCTTC,CASSERGGSYNEQFF
-,-,TRBV19,TRBJ2-1,TGTGCCAGTAGTCCTCGCAAGCAGGGGCGCGGGGAGCAGTTCTTC,CASSPRKQGRGEQFF
TRBD2,-,TRBV5-4,TRBJ2-3,TGTGCCAGCGGCACGAAACTAGCGGGAGTAGATACGCAGTATTTT,CASGTKLAGVDTQYF
-,once,TRBV4-1,TRBJ1-6,TGCGCCAGCAGCCAATTCTCGGCACAGAGCTCCTATAATTCACCCCTCCACTTT,CASSQFSAQSSYNSPLHF
-,-,TRBV14,TRBJ1-6,TGTGCCAGCAGCCCAAGGATGGTGGGTCAGGGGAATTCACCCCTCCACTTT,CASSPRMVGQGNSPLHF
-,-,TRBV7-9,TRBJ2-2,TGTGCCAGCAGCCGGGAAGTCGGCGGGGCCCCAGGAGCCGGGGAGCTGTTTTTT,CASSREVGGAPGAGELFF
-,-,TRBV5-1,TRBJ2-5,TGCGCCAGCAGCTTGCTGAAGGGGGTCGGAGAGACCCAGTACTTC,CASSLLKGVGETQYF
TRBD2,-,TRBV7-3,TRBJ2-1,TGTGCCAGCAGCCCTCCCGGACTAGCGGGAAATGAGCAGTTCTTC,CASSPPGLAGNEQFF
-,-,TRBV12-5,TRBJ2-6,TGTGCTAGTGCTCCGACAGCCTCTGGGGCCAACGTCCTGACTTTC,CASAPTASGANVLTF
TRBD1,-,TRBV10-2,TRBJ2-7,TGCGCCAGCAGTGAGGGGACAGACTATACTAGTGTCCCCTACGAGCAGTACTTC,CASSEGTDYTSVPYEQYF
TRBD1,-,TRBV9,TRBJ1-1,TGTGCCAGCAGCCGTCTCACAGGGGAAGGGTTGGTGGGAGCTTTCTTT,CASSRLTGEGLVGAFF
-,-,TRBV9,TRBJ1-5,TGTGCCAGCAGCGTAGATAACAATCAGCCCCAGCATTTT,CASSVDNNQPQHF
TRBD2,once,TRBV5-1,TRBJ2-5,TGCGCCAGCAGATGGAGCGGGAGCACAGAGACCCAGTACTTC,CASRWSGSTETQYF
TRBD1,-,TRBV9,TRBJ1-3,TGTGCCAGCAGCGCGTCCCCGACCGGGACAGGGAACACCATATATTTT,CASSASPTGTGNTIYF
-,few,TRBV7-9,TRBJ1-1,TGTGCCAGCAGCTTATACGAGGTGGGCACTGAAGCTTTCTTT,CASSLYEVGTEAFF
-,-,TRBV5-5,TRBJ1-5,TGTGCCAGCAGCTTGGGCGGGCAGGATCAGCCCCAGCATTTT,CASSLGGQDQPQHF
TRBD2,-,TRBV10-3,TRBJ2-7,TGTGCCATCATGGCAGCGGGAGACTTTTACGAGCAGTACTTC,CAIMAAGDFYEQYF
-,-,TRBV7-2,TRBJ2-5,TGTGCCAGCAGCTTAGGGACTACGAAAGAGACCCAGTACTTC,CASSLGTTKETQYF
-,many,TRBV7-9,TRBJ2-3,TGTGCCAGCAGCTTAGAGGGGAGCACAGATACGCAGTATTTT,CASSLEGSTDTQYF